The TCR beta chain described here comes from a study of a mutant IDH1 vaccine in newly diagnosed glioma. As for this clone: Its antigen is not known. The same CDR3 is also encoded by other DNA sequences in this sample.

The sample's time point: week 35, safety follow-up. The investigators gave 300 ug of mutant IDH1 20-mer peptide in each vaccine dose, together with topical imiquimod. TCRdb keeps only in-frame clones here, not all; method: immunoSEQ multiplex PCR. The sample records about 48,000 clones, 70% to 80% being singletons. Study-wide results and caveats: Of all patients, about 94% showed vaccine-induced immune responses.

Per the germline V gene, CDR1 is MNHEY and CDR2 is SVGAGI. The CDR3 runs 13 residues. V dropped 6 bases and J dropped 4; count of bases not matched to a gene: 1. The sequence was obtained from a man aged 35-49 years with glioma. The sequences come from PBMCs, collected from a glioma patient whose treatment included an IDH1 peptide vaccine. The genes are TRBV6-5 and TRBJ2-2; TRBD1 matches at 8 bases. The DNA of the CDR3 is TGTGCCAGCAGCGGACAGGGCACCGGGGAGCTGTTTTTT. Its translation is CASSGQGTGELFF.